This entry lists 25 T cell receptor beta chains sequenced from one sample in a study of beta chain features in type 1 diabetes. Study-level results: TCRB CDR3s from Type 1 diabetes patients were moderately but significantly shorter in all four CD4+ subsets.

Every bit of the isolated RNA underwent reverse transcription, so sequencing read expressed TCRB transcripts. Sequenced by immunoSEQ multiplex PCR; TCRdb stores in-frame clones only, minus some. The sample has a few hundred thousand clones, roughly 14% seen once. No antigen is known for these receptors. The sequencing sample was made of naive CD4+ T cells from blood. These receptors came from a woman under 30 with type 1 diabetes.

This clone was detected a few times. This rearrangement joins TRBV19 to TRBJ2-3; D is ambiguous. This CDR3 comprises 13 residues. Germline-derived CDR1 and CDR2 are LNHDA and SQIVND (reference sequence). V was cut by 10 bases and J by 0 bases, with 11 bases left in between. The CDR3 region is CATMRGSTDTQYF. The CDR3, as DNA: TGTGCCACTATGCGCGGAAGCACAGATACGCAGTATTTT.

Only a few counts were recorded for this clone. The CDR3 coding sequence is TGTGCCAGCAGGGGACTAGCGGAGGACAATGAGCAGTTCTTC. Its translation: CASRGLAEDNEQFF. The rearrangement joins TRBV2 to TRBJ2-1; 11 bases fit TRBD2. The CDR3 has 14 residues. The ends lost 6 bases at V and 5 bases at J; junction bases unmatched: 3. Germline CDR1 reads SNHLY; CDR2 reads FYNNEI.

This clone was detected only a few times. The chain joins TRBV10-3 to TRBJ2-1; 7 nucleotides align to TRBD1. Trimming at V came to 8 bases and at J to 2 bases, leaving 0 bases not matched to a gene. Looked up from germline, CDR1 is ENHRY and CDR2 is SYGVKD. The CDR3 consists of 12 residues. The DNA for the CDR3 is TGTGCCATCGGACAGGCCTACAATGAGCAGTTCTTC. This encodes CAIGQAYNEQFF.

J is TRBJ2-7 and V is TRBV7-2; 7 bases align to TRBD1. This CDR3 has 15 residues. In germline, CDR1 is SGHTA, CDR2 FQGNSA. The junction had 11 bases not matched to a gene; V was cut back by 3 bases and J by 6 bases. DNA for the CDR3: TGTGCCAGCAGCTTGAGGGACAGCCCCTGGGGCGAGCAGTACGTC. This codes for CASSLRDSPWGEQYV.

V and J are TRBV30 and TRBJ1-1, with D perhaps TRBD1 (5 bases). Between the trimmed V and J ends, which lost 0 bases and 10 bases, there was a span of 15 bases. The CDR3 is 13 residues long. Germline V gene lookup returns CDR1 GTSNPN and CDR2 SVGIG (reference sequence). The CDR3 DNA is TGTGCCTGGAGTGTGACTTTTGGGGCGGTAGCTTTCTTT. Protein product: CAWSVTFGAVAFF.

This clone was detected a few times. The rearrangement links TRBV19 to TRBJ1-1; D is ambiguous. Deletions cut 3 bases from V and 3 bases from J, with 5 bases between. The CDR3 extends over 12 amino acids. Germline V gene data show CDR1 as LNHDA and CDR2 as SQIVND (reference sequence). The CDR3, as DNA: TGTGCCAGTAGTATGAGGGACACTGAAGCTTTCTTT. This sequence encodes CASSMRDTEAFF.

This chain joins TRBV2 and TRBJ2-1; 9 bases align to TRBD1. This CDR3 region has 15 residues. The trim removed 9 bases at V and 8 bases at J, leaving 14 bases unmatched. Germline values: CDR1 SNHLY, CDR2 FYNNEI. The DNA for the CDR3 is TGTGCCAGTCGCCGACAGGGGGGCTTGGTCGATGAGCAGTTCTTC. This translates into CASRRQGGLVDEQFF.

The chain uses TRBV7-9 and TRBJ2-4; the match to TRBD2 covers 7 bases. Trimming at V came to 5 bases and at J to 0 bases, leaving 7 bases not matched to a gene. The CDR3 consists of 16 residues. Germline V gives CDR1 SEHNR, CDR2 FQNEAQ (reference sequence). CDR3 nucleotide sequence: TGTGCCAGCAGCCCTCTAGCGGCCCTAGCCAAAAACATTCAGTACTTC. Translating gives CASSPLAALAKNIQYF.

This chain uses TRBV28 with TRBJ2-2; 8 bases fit TRBD2. V dropped 3 bases and J dropped 4; count of bases not matched to a gene: 4. The germline V gene encodes CDR1 MDHEN and CDR2 SYDVKM. This CDR3 comprises 15 residues. The chain's CDR3 is CASSFYAGGTGELFF. The CDR3, as DNA: TGTGCCAGCAGTTTTTATGCGGGAGGCACCGGGGAGCTGTTTTTT.

Only a few counts were recorded for this clone. The chain is built from TRBV9 and TRBJ2-5, with 13 nucleotides matching TRBD2. Trimming removed 4 bases from V and 1 base from J; junction bases left unmatched: 4. This CDR3 comprises 16 residues. Germline CDR1 SGDLS, CDR2 YYNGEE. The CDR3 nucleotides read TGTGCCAGCAGCCTGGGACTAGCGGGGATCCAAGAGACCCAGTACTTC. Encoded protein: CASSLGLAGIQETQYF.

V and J are TRBV10-3 and TRBJ1-1; TRBD1 agrees at 7 bases. The CDR3 is 12 amino acids. Germline lookup yields CDR1 ENHRY and CDR2 SYGVKD. J lost 5 bases, V lost 8 bases, and 5 bases had no gene match. The DNA of the CDR3 is TGTGCCATCCAAGGGGGCGGTACTGAAGCTTTCTTT. Translating it yields CAIQGGGTEAFF.

This rearrangement joins TRBV27 to TRBJ1-2; no clear D gene. Trimming cost V 5 bases and J 0 bases, with 7 bases left between them. CDR3 size: 13 residues. Germline V gene data show CDR1 as MNHEY and CDR2 as SMNVEV (reference sequence). The CDR3 DNA sequence: TGTGCCAGCAGTCGTCAGACTAACTATGGCTACACCTTC. As protein: CASSRQTNYGYTF.

This clone was picked up a small number of times. The V call is TRBV2, the J call TRBJ2-4; D is unresolved. The germline V and J ends were trimmed by 3 bases and 0 bases, with 18 bases remaining between them. Germline V lookup: CDR1 SNHLY, CDR2 FYNNEI. This CDR3 is 18 amino acids long. In DNA, the CDR3 is TGTGCCAGCAGTGACGGGTACCGAGCCTCACTAGCCAAAAACATTCAGTACTTC. Residues: CASSDGYRASLAKNIQYF. The full variable domain, completed using reference TRBV2 and TRBJ2-4, is EPEVTQTPSHQVTQMGQEVILRCVPISNHLYFYWYRQILGQKVEFLVSFYNNEISEKSEIFDDQFSVERPDGSNFTLKIRSTKLEDSAMYFCASSDGYRASLAKNIQYFGAGTRLSVL.

Only a few counts were recorded for this clone. The CDR3 DNA follows: TGTGCCAGTAGTATAGAATTAAGGCGGAGAGAGACCCAGTACTTC. Translating gives CASSIELRRRETQYF. The V gene is TRBV19, the J gene TRBJ2-5; the D is unclear. V lost 0 bases, J lost 4 bases, and 12 bases lay in between. CDR1 is LNHDA and CDR2 is SQIVND in the germline V gene (reference sequence). This CDR3 is built from 15 residues.

This clone has only a few counts. This chain joins TRBV5-1 and TRBJ2-3; possible D gene TRBD1, 7 bases. The CDR3 is 14 amino acids. V was trimmed by 4 bases and J by 2 bases, leaving 11 bases between them. Germline V gene lookup returns CDR1 SGHRS and CDR2 YFSETQ. The CDR3 reads CASSAGQHTDTQYF. CDR3 nucleotides: TGCGCCAGCAGCGCGGGACAGCACACAGATACGCAGTATTTT.

This chain joins TRBV28 and TRBJ2-7; 7 bases match TRBD1. V lost 0 bases and J lost 3; bases outside the gene matches: 5. The CDR3 consists of 15 residues. Germline V lookup: CDR1 MDHEN, CDR2 SYDVKM. The CDR3 bases are TGTGCCAGCAGTTTATGGACAGGGTCAGACTACGAGCAGTACTTC. Its protein is CASSLWTGSDYEQYF. Filled out from reference TRBV28 and TRBJ2-7, the complete variable domain reads DVKVTQSSRYLVKRTGEKVFLECVQDMDHENMFWYRQDPGLGLRLIYFSYDVKMKEKGDIPEGYSVSREKKERFSLILESASTNQTSMYLCASSLWTGSDYEQYFGPGTRLTVT.

The rearrangement joins TRBV18 to TRBJ1-2, with a possible D match to TRBD1 (5 bases). Between the trimmed V and J ends, which lost 2 bases and 4 bases, there was a span of 8 bases. In germline, CDR1 is KGHSH, CDR2 LQKENI. CDR3 length: 13 residues. The CDR3 nucleotides are TGTGCCAGCTCACCAGGGGCCCCCTATGGCTACACCTTC. The encoded protein is CASSPGAPYGYTF.

This clone was seen a handful of times. V usage is TRBV2 and J usage is TRBJ1-1; D might be TRBD1 (5 bases). Germline CDR1 SNHLY, CDR2 FYNNEI. The CDR3 is 14 amino acids. V lost 4 bases to trimming and J lost 0 bases, with 9 bases between them. This CDR3 reads CASSGDRLNTEAFF. The CDR3 nucleotides read TGTGCCAGCAGTGGTGACAGACTGAACACTGAAGCTTTCTTT.

The CDR3 nucleotides are TGTGCCAGCAGCGCGACAGGGGCTGAGCAGTTCTTC. This encodes CASSATGAEQFF. The V gene is TRBV11-2, the J gene TRBJ2-1, with 8 nucleotides matching TRBD1. J lost 9 bases, V lost 5 bases, and 3 bases had no gene match. From germline, CDR1 is SGHAT and CDR2 FQNNGV. The CDR3 is 12 amino acids. Using reference TRBV11-2 and TRBJ2-1 for the parts outside the CDR3, the full variable domain is EAGVAQSPRYKIIEKRQSVAFWCNPISGHATLYWYQQILGQGPKLLIQFQNNGVVDDSQLPKDRFSAERLKGVDSTLKIQPAKLEDSAVYLCASSATGAEQFFGPGTRLTVL.

There are a few counts of this clone. V and J are TRBV30 and TRBJ2-3, with D perhaps matching TRBD1 (5 bases). V shed 0 bases and J shed 0 bases, with 10 bases lying between them. Germline CDR1 is GTSNPN and CDR2 is SVGIG (reference sequence). The CDR3 covers 15 residues. CDR3 region: CAWSVRQLSTDTQYF. As DNA, the CDR3 is TGTGCCTGGAGTGTACGACAGTTAAGCACAGATACGCAGTATTTT.

This clone was detected ten times or more. The rearrangement joins TRBV9 to TRBJ1-2; maybe TRBD1 (5 bases). The CDR3 contains 14 residues. V was clipped by 3 bases and J by 0 bases, with 9 bases between them. Germline V gene lookup returns CDR1 SGDLS and CDR2 YYNGEE. This CDR3 reads CASSATTANYGYTF. In DNA form, the CDR3 reads TGTGCCAGCAGCGCGACGACAGCTAACTATGGCTACACCTTC.

The V and J genes are TRBV7-2 and TRBJ2-1; D remains ambiguous. Trimming stripped 5 bases from V and 4 bases from J, with 6 bases between. CDR1 is SGHTA, CDR2 FQGNSA, per germline. The CDR3 extends over 12 amino acids. In DNA, the CDR3 is TGTGCCAGCAGCCCATTTTACAATGAGCAGTTCTTC. Encoded protein: CASSPFYNEQFF.

The CDR3: CASSETSGANTGELFF. CDR3 bases: TGTGCCAGCAGCGAAACTAGCGGGGCGAACACCGGGGAGCTGTTTTTT. The chain has TRBV5-4 and TRBJ2-2; 10 bases align to TRBD2. V shed 4 bases and J 0 bases; nucleotides not matched to a gene: 3. This CDR3 is built from 16 residues. The germline V gene encodes CDR1 SGHNT and CDR2 YYREEE (reference sequence).

This chain joins TRBV11-2 and TRBJ2-7, with TRBD2 matching 12 bases. Germline V lookup: CDR1 SGHAT, CDR2 FQNNGV. V was pared by 1 base and J by 4 bases, with 2 bases of the junction left unmatched. The CDR3 extends over 15 amino acids. The CDR3 loop is CASSLGGLAGYEQYF. The CDR3 DNA sequence: TGTGCCAGCAGCTTAGGGGGACTAGCGGGTTACGAGCAGTACTTC.

This chain links TRBV5-4 with TRBJ1-1; D gene ambiguous. V was trimmed by 0 bases and J by 3 bases, leaving 12 bases between them. Looked up from germline, CDR1 is SGHNT and CDR2 is YYREEE (reference sequence). CDR3 size: 15 residues. CDR3 sequence reads: CASSLEARRDTEAFF. The CDR3 region has the DNA TGTGCCAGCAGCTTGGAGGCTAGGCGGGACACTGAAGCTTTCTTT. Full variable domain (rest looked up from reference TRBV5-4 and TRBJ1-1): ETGVTQSPTHLIKTRGQQVTLRCSSQSGHNTVSWYQQALGQGPQFIFQYYREEENGRGNFPPRFSGLQFPNYSSELNVNALELDDSALYLCASSLEARRDTEAFFGQGTRLTVV.